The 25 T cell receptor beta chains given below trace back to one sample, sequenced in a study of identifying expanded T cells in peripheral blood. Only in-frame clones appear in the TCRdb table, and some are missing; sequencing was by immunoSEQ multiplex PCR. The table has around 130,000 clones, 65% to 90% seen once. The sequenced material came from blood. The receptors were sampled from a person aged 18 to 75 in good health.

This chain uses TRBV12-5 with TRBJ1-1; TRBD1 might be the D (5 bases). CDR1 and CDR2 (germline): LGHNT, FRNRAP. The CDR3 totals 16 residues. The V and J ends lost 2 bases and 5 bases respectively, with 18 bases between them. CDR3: CASGLTISGGGTEAFF. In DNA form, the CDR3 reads TGTGCTAGTGGTTTGACGATTAGCGGGGGAGGTACTGAAGCTTTCTTT.

CDR3 DNA sequence: TGTGCCAGCAGGGGCACAGGGGCTCTATTCCACGAGCAGTACTTC. As protein: CASRGTGALFHEQYF. This rearrangement joins TRBV28 to TRBJ2-7; TRBD1 matches at 7 bases. This CDR3 region has 15 residues. CDR1 and CDR2 from the germline V gene are MDHEN and SYDVKM. The ends lost 6 bases at V and 5 bases at J; junction bases unmatched: 13. Supplemented by reference TRBV28 and TRBJ2-7, the full variable domain reads DVKVTQSSRYLVKRTGEKVFLECVQDMDHENMFWYRQDPGLGLRLIYFSYDVKMKEKGDIPEGYSVSREKKERFSLILESASTNQTSMYLCASRGTGALFHEQYFGPGTRLTVT.

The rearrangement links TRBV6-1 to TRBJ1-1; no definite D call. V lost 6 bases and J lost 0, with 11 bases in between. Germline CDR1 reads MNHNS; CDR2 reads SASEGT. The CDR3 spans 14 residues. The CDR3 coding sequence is TGTGCCAGCAGCCGAGGAGTGATGAACACTGAAGCTTTCTTT. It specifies CASSRGVMNTEAFF.

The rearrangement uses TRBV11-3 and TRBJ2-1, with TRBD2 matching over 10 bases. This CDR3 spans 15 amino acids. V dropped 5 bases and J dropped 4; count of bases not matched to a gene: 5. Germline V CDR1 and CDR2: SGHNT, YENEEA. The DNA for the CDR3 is TGTGCCAGCAGCCCCTCAGCGGGAGGGTACAATGAGCAGTTCTTC. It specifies CASSPSAGGYNEQFF.

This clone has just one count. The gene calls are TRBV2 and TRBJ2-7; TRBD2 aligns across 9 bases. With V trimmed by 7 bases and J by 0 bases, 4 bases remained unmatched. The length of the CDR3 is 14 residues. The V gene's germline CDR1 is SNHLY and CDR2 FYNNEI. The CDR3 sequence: CASTLAGNSYEQYF. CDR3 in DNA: TGTGCCAGCACCCTAGCGGGAAACTCCTACGAGCAGTACTTC.

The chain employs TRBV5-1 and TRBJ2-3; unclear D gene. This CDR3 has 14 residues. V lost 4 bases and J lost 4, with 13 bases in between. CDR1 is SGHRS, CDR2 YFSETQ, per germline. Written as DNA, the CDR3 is TGCGCCAGCAGCCCTCTCCGGCCCGCAGATACGCAGTATTTT. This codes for CASSPLRPADTQYF.

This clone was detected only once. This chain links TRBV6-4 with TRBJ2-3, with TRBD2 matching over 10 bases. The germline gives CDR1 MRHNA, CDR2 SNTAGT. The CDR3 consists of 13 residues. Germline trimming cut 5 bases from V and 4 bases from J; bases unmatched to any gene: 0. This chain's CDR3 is CASSSGGADTQYF. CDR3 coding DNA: TGTGCCAGCAGTAGCGGGGGGGCAGATACGCAGTATTTT.

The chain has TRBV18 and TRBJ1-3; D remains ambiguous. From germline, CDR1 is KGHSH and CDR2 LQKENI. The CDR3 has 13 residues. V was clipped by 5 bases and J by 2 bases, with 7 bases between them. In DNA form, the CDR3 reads TGTGCCAGCTCAGACAACGCTGGAAACACCATATATTTT. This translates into CASSDNAGNTIYF.

CDR3 bases: TGTGCCAGCAGCTCCACTAGCGGGGCTTCCTACAATGAGCAGTTCTTC. Residues: CASSSTSGASYNEQFF. The chain is built from TRBV11-3 and TRBJ2-1; 10 positions match TRBD2. This CDR3 comprises 16 residues. The V and J ends lost 4 bases and 1 base, in that order; junction bases with no gene match: 4. The germline gives CDR1 SGHNT, CDR2 YENEEA.

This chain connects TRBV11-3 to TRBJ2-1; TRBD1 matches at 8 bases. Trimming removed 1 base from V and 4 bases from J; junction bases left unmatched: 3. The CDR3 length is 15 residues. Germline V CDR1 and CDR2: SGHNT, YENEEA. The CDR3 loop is CASSLGQGRYNEQFF. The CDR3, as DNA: TGTGCCAGCAGCTTAGGACAGGGGAGGTACAATGAGCAGTTCTTC.

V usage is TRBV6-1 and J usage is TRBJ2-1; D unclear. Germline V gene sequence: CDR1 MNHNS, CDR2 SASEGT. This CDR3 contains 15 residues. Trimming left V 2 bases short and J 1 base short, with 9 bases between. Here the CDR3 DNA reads TGTGCCAGCAGTGAAACGTCCTTTTCCTACAATGAGCAGTTCTTC. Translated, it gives CASSETSFSYNEQFF.

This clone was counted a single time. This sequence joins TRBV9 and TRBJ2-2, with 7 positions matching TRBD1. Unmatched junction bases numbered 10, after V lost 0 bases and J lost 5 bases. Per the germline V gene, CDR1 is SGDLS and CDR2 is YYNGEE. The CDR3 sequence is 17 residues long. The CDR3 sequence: CASSVEVEGARTGELFF. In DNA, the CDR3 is TGTGCCAGCAGCGTAGAGGTAGAGGGGGCGCGGACCGGGGAGCTGTTTTTT.

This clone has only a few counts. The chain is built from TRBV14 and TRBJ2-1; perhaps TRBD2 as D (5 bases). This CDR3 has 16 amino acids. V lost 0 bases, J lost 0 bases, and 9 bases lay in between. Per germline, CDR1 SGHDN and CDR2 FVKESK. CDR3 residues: CASSQEELVSYNEQFF. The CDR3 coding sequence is TGTGCCAGCAGCCAAGAGGAACTAGTCTCCTACAATGAGCAGTTCTTC.

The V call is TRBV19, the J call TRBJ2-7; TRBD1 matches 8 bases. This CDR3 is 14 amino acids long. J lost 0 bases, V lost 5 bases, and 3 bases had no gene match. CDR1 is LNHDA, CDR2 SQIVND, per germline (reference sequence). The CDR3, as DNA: TGTGCCAGTAGTCAAGGACAGGGCTCCTACGAGCAGTACTTC. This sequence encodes CASSQGQGSYEQYF.

CDR3 region: CASSQTRNTEAFF. In nucleotides, the CDR3 is TGTGCCAGCAGTCAAACGAGGAACACTGAAGCTTTCTTT. The V call is TRBV7-2, the J call TRBJ1-1; D remains unclear. The CDR3 contains 13 residues. Germline-derived CDR1 and CDR2 are SGHTA and FQGNSA. V lost 6 bases and J 1 base, leaving 9 bases between the germline ends.

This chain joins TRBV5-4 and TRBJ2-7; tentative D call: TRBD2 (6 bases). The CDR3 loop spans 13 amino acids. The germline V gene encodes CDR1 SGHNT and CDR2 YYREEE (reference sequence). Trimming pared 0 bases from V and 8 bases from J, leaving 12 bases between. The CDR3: CASSLEASEKQYF. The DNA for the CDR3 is TGTGCCAGCAGCTTGGAGGCTAGCGAGAAGCAGTACTTC. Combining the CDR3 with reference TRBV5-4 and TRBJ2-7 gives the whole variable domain ETGVTQSPTHLIKTRGQQVTLRCSSQSGHNTVSWYQQALGQGPQFIFQYYREEENGRGNFPPRFSGLQFPNYSSELNVNALELDDSALYLCASSLEASEKQYFGPGTRLTVT.

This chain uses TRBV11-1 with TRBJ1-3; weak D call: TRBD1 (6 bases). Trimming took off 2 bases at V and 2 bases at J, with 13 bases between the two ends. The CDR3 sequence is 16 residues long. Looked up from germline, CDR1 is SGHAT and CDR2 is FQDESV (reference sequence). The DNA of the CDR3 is TGTGCCAGCAGCTTAAGCGGACAGACAGCTGGAAACACCATATATTTT. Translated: CASSLSGQTAGNTIYF.

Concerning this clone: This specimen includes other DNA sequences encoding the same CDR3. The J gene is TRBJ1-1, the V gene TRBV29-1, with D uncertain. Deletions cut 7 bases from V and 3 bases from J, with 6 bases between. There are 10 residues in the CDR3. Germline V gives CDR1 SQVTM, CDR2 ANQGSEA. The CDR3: CSARDTEAFF. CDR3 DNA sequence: TGCAGCGCCCGGGACACTGAAGCTTTCTTT.

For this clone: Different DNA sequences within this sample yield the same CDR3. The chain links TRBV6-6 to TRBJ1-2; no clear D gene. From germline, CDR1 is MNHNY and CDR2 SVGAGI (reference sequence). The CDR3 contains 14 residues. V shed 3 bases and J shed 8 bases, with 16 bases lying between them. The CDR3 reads CASSYSTGQRGYTF. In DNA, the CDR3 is TGTGCCAGCAGTTATTCGACGGGTCAACGAGGCTACACCTTC.

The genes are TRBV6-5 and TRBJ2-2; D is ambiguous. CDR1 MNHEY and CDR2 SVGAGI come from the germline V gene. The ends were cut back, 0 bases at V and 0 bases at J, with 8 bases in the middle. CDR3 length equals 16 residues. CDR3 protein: CASSYSSTANTGELFF. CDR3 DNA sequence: TGTGCCAGCAGTTACTCGAGCACCGCGAACACCGGGGAGCTGTTTTTT.

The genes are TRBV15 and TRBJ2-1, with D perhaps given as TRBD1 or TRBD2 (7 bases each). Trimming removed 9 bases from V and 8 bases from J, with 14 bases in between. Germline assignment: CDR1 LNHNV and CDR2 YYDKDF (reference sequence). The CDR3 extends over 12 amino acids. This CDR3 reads CATKQGGYEQFF. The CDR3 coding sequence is TGTGCCACGAAGCAGGGGGGGTATGAGCAGTTCTTC.

The CDR3 loop is CASSLNRKTGNTIYF. CDR3 in DNA: TGTGCCAGCAGTCTCAACAGGAAAACTGGAAACACCATATATTTT. The gene calls are TRBV2 and TRBJ1-3, with D perhaps matching TRBD1 (5 bases). The CDR3 is 15 residues long. Germline CDR1 SNHLY, CDR2 FYNNEI. Trimming cost V 5 bases and J 2 bases, with 13 bases left between them.

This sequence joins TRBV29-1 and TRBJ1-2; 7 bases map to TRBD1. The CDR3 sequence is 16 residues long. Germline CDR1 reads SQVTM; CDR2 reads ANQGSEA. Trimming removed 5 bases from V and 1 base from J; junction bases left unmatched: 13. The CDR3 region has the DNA TGCAGCGTTCCCCGGACAGGAGTTTCGGGTAACTATGGCTACACCTTC. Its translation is CSVPRTGVSGNYGYTF.

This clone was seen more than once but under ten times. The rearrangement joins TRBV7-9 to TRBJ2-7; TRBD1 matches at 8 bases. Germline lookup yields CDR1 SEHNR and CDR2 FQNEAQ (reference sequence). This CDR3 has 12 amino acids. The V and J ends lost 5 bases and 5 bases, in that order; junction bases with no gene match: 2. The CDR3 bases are TGTGCCAGCAGCGAGACAGGGGACGAGCAGTACTTC. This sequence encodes CASSETGDEQYF.

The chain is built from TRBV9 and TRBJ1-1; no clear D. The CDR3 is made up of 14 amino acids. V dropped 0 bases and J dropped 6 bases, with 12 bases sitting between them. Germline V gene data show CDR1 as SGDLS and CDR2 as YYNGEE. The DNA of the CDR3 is TGTGCCAGCAGCGTAGCCTCCTTAGGCTCTGAAGCTTTCTTT. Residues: CASSVASLGSEAFF.